A single TCR beta chain is shown here with its context. The source of the sample is a study of blood T cell repertoires in COVID-19. Profiled with immunoSEQ multiplex PCR; TCRdb holds only in-frame clones, not every one. The repertoire has 110,000 to 150,000 clones, roughly 80% of them found once; the top ten carry more than 8.5%. All recovered Cohort 3 donors got two negative PCRs, got clearance, or saw symptom resolution. There are 14 residues in the CDR3. Per germline, CDR1 MDHEN and CDR2 SYDVKM. The V gene end was trimmed by 8 bases and the J gene end by 4 bases; junction bases not matched to a gene: 6.

This receptor was identified in a man aged 50 to 60 who had recovered from COVID-19. The chain links TRBV28 to TRBJ2-2, with 8 nucleotides matching TRBD2. Source material: PBMCs or T cells enriched from blood (not recorded which). The CDR3 region has the DNA TGTGCCAGCCTCGGGGGGGCGCGCACCGGGGAGCTGTTTTTT. Encoded protein: CASLGGARTGELFF. The full variable domain, in which reference TRBV28 and TRBJ2-2 provide the parts outside the CDR3, is DVKVTQSSRYLVKRTGEKVFLECVQDMDHENMFWYRQDPGLGLRLIYFSYDVKMKEKGDIPEGYSVSREKKERFSLILESASTNQTSMYLCASLGGARTGELFFGEGSRLTVL.